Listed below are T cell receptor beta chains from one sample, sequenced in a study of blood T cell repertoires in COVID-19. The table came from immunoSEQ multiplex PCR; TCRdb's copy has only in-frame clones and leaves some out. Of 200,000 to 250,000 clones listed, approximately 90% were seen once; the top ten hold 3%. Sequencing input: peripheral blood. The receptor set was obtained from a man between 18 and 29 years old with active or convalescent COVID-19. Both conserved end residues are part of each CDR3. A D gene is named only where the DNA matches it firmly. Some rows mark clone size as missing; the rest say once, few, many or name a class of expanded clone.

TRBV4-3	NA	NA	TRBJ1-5	TGCGCCAGCAGCCAATTCCTAGGCAGCAATCAGCCCCAGCATTTT	CASSQFLGSNQPQHF
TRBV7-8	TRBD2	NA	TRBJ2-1	TGTGCCAGCAGCTCCGGGGGACTAGCGGGAGGGGCCAGGGATGAGCAGTTCTTC	CASSSGGLAGGARDEQFF
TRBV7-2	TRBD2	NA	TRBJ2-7	TGTGCCAGCAGCTTAGTTAGCGGGAACTTATACGAGCAGTACTTC	CASSLVSGNLYEQYF
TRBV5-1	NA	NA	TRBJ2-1	TGCGCCAGCAGTACAGGGTTCCAAAGCTCCTACAATGAGCAGTTCTTC	CASSTGFQSSYNEQFF
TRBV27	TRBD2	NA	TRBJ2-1	TGTGCCAGCTCTCGACTAGCGGGAGTCCCTAATGAGCAGTTCTTC	CASSRLAGVPNEQFF
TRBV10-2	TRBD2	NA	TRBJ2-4	TGCGCCAGCAACTTAGCGGGGGGGCAAAACATTCAGTACTTC	CASNLAGGQNIQYF
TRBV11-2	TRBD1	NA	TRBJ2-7	TGTGCCAGCAGCTTAGAAACGAGACAGGGCTCCTACGAGCAGTACTTC	CASSLETRQGSYEQYF
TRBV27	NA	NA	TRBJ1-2	TGTGCCAGCAGTTTATCAGGGGCCTACTATGGCTACACCTTC	CASSLSGAYYGYTF
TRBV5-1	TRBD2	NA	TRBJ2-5	TGCGCCAGCAGCTTGGGTAGCGGGCAAGAGACCCAGTACTTC	CASSLGSGQETQYF
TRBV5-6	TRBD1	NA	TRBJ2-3	TGTGCCAGCAGCTTGTTTGGACAGGGTAGCACAGATACGCAGTATTTT	CASSLFGQGSTDTQYF
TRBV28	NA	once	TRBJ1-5	TGTGCCAGCACCACACCCGGACAGTATAGCAATCAGCCCCAGCATTTT	CASTTPGQYSNQPQHF
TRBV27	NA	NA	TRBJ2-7	TGTGCCAGCAGTATCTCGCGGGCAGCCTACGAGCAGTACTTC	CASSISRAAYEQYF
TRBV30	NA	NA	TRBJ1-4	TGTGCCTGGAGTTCCCGGGGTGAAAAACTGTTTTTT	CAWSSRGEKLFF
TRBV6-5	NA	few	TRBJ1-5	TGTGCCAGCAGTTACAACCCACCGGGCAATCAGCCCCAGCATTTT	CASSYNPPGNQPQHF
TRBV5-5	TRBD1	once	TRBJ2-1	TGTGCCAGCAGCCTCGACAGGGGCCGCTACAATGAGCAGTTCTTC	CASSLDRGRYNEQFF
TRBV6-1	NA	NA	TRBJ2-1	TGTGCCAGCTTCGAGTTCGCAGCGGCCAATGAGCAGTTCTTC	CASFEFAAANEQFF
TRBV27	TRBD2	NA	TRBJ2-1	TGTGCCAGCAGTTTGCACGGGGGGGAGCAGTTCTTC	CASSLHGGEQFF
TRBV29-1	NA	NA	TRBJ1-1	TGCAGCCTGAGGGCAGGAGCGGGGACTGAAGCTTTCTTT	CSLRAGAGTEAFF
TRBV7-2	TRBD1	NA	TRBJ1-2	TGTGCCAGCAGCTCCGGGACAGGGGTTGGAGGCTACACCTTC	CASSSGTGVGGYTF
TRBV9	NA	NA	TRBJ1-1	TGTGCCAGCAGCCCTGGACAGATGAACACTGAAGCTTTCTTT	CASSPGQMNTEAFF
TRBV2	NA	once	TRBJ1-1	TGTGCCAGCAGCGGTACAGAGCCCGCTGAAGCTTTCTTT	CASSGTEPAEAFF
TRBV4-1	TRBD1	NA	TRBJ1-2	TGCGCCAGCAGCCAAAACAGGGGTTATTATGGCTACACCTTC	CASSQNRGYYGYTF
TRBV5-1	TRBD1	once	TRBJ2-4	TGCGCCAGCAGCGGGGACAGGGTGGGAAACATTCAGTACTTC	CASSGDRVGNIQYF
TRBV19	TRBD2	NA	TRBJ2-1	TGTGCCAGTACCCCCCGGGCGGGAGCGGGGACCTCCTACAATGAGCAGTTCTTC	CASTPRAGAGTSYNEQFF
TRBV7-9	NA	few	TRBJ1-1	TGTGCCAGCAGCGGGGAGATGAACACTGAAGCTTTCTTT	CASSGEMNTEAFF
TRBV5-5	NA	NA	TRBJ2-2	TGTGCCAGCAGCTTGTCAGGGGCTTTGGCCGGGGAGCTGTTTTTT	CASSLSGALAGELFF
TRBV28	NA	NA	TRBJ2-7	TGTGCCAGCAGGCGTCGACAGTACGAGCAGTACTTC	CASRRRQYEQYF
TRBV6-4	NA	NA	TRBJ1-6	TGTGCCAGCAGTGACTGGGACAAAAATTCACCCCTCCACTTT	CASSDWDKNSPLHF
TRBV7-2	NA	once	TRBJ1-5	TGTGCCAGCAGCTTAGCGCGAGATCAGCCCCAGCATTTT	CASSLARDQPQHF
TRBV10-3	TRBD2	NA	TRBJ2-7	TGTGCCATCAGCAGCGGGGGACTCTACGAGCAGTACTTC	CAISSGGLYEQYF
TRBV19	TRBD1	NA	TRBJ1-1	TGTGCCAGTAGTACTCTGGACAGGGGCACTGAAGCTTTCTTT	CASSTLDRGTEAFF
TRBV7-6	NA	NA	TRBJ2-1	TGTGCCAGCAGCTTAGCCATAGGGGGGGGGTCCTACAATGAGCAGTTCTTC	CASSLAIGGGSYNEQFF
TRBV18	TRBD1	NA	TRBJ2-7	TGTGCCAGCTCACCACAGACAGGGACCGCCGAGCAGTACTTC	CASSPQTGTAEQYF
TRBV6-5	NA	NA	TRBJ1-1	TGTGCCAGCAGTTTACAGGGTGCACCCCTGAACACTGAAGCTTTCTTT	CASSLQGAPLNTEAFF
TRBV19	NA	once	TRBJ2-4	TGTGCCAGTAGTATGGGGGGAGCGAGAAACATTCAGTACTTC	CASSMGGARNIQYF
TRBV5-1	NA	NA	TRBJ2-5	TGCGCCAGCAGCTTGGGTTCCTCACTTGAAGAGACCCAGTACTTC	CASSLGSSLEETQYF
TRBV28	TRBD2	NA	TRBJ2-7	TGTGCCAGCAGTTTATGGACTAGCGGCATCTACGAGCAGTACTTC	CASSLWTSGIYEQYF
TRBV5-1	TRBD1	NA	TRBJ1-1	TGCGCCAGCAGCTTGGGAATACTACAGGGGGCCGGGGGTGAAGCTTTCTTT	CASSLGILQGAGGEAFF
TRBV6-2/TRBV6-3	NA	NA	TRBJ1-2	TGTGCCAGCAGTTCCACCCACAGAGGCTACACCTTC	CASSSTHRGYTF